This note documents a single TCR beta chain sequence. Antigen specificity is unknown. For the second PCR, which ran for about 6 to 11 cycles, a sample-barcoded 5' primer and a J-beta primer mix were used. TCRdb reprocessed the 5' RACE reads via MiXCR and lists one record per CDR3 protein. The sample lists approximately 880,000 distinct CDR3 sequences, around 46% occurring once. The data originate from a study of blood T cells in healthy people across ages. The germline V gene encodes CDR1 SGDLS and CDR2 YYNGEE. This CDR3 is 15 amino acids long. J was trimmed by 11 bases and V by 5 bases; bases with no gene match: 15. Study-wide findings and caveats: Conclusively comparing naive with antigen-experienced cells was impossible with unsorted PBMCs.

V is TRBV9 and J is TRBJ2-5; 10 bases map to TRBD2. Sequencing was performed on blood. This TCR derives from a young man in good health. Here the CDR3 DNA reads TGTGCCAGCAGGACTAGCGGGCGGGTGATCGATGAGCAGTACTTC. It is translated as CASRTSGRVIDEQYF.